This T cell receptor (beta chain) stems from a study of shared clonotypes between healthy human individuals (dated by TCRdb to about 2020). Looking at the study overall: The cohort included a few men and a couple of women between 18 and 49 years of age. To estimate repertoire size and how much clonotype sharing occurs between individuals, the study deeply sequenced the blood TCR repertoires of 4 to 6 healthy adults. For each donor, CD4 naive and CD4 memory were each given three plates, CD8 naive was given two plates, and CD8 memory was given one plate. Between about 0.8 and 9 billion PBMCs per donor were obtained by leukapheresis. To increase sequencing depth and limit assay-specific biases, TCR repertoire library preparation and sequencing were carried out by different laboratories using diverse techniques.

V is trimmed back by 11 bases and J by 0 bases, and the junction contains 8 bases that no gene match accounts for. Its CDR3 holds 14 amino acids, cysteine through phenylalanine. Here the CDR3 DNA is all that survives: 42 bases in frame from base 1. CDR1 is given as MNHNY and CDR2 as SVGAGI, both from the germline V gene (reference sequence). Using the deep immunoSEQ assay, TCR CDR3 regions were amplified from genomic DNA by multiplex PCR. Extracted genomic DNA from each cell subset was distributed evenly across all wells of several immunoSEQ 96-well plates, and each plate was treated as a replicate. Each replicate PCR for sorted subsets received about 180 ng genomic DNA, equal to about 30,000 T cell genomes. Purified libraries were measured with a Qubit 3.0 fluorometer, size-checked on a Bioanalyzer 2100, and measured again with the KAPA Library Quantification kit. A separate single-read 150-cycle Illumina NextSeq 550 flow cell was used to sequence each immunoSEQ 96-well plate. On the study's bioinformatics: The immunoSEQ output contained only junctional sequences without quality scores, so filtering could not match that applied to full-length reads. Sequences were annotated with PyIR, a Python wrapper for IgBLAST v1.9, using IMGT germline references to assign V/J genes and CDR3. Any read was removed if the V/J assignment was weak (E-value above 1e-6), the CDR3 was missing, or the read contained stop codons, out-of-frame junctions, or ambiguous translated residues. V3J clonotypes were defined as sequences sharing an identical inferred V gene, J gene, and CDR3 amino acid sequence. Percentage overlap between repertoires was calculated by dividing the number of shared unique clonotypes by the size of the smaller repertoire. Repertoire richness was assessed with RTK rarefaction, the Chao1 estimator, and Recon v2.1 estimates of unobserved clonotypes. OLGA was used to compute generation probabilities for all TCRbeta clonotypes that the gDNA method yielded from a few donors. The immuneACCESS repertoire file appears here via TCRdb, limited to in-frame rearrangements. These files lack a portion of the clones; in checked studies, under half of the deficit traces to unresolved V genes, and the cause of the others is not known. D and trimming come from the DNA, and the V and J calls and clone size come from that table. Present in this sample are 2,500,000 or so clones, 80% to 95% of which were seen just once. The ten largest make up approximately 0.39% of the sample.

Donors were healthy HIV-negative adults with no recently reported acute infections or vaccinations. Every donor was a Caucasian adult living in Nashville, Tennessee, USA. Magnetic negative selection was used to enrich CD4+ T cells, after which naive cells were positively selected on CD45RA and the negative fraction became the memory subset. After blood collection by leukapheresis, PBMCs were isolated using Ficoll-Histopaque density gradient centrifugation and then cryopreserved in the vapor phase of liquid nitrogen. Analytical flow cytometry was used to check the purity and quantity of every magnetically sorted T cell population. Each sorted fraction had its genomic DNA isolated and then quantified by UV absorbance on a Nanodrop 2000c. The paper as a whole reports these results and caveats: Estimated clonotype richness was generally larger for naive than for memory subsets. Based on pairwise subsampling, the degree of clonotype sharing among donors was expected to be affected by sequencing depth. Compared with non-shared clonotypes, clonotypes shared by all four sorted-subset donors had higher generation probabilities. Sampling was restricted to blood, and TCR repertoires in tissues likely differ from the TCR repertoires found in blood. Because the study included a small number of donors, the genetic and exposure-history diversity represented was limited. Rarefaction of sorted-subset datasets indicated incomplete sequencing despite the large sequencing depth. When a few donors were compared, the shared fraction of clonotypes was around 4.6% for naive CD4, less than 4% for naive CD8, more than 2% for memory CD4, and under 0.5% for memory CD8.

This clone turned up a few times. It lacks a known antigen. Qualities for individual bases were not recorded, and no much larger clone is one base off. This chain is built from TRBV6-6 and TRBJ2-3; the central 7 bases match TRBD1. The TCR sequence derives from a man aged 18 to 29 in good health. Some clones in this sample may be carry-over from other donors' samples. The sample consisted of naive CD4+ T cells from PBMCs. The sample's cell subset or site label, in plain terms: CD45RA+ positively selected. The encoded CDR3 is CAGGRTGSTDTQYF. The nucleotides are TGTGCCGGGGGACGGACAGGTAGCACAGATACGCAGTATTTT.